Below are 30 T cell receptor beta chains sequenced from a single sample in a study of shared clonotypes between healthy human individuals. Some clones are missing from TCRdb's copy, which holds only in-frame ones; the method was immunoSEQ multiplex PCR. Among about 480,000 clones listed, 60% to 80% were seen once. Sequencing input: PBMCs. The receptors originated from a woman aged 40-49 years in good health. Some clones in this sample may be carry-over from other donors' samples.

The rearrangement uses TRBV6-6 and TRBJ2-2, with no clear D. The CDR3 loop spans 16 amino acids. Germline V gives CDR1 MNHNY, CDR2 SVGAGI (reference sequence). The V gene lost 4 bases and the J gene lost 3 bases, with 15 bases spanning the gap. Written as DNA, the CDR3 is TGTGCCAGCAGTTTCCTCCCCAGAGAATACACCGGGGAGCTGTTTTTT. Amino acid sequence: CASSFLPREYTGELFF.

V is TRBV28 and J is TRBJ2-1; 7 positions match TRBD2. The CDR3 extends over 15 amino acids. Germline CDR1 reads MDHEN; CDR2 reads SYDVKM. V lost 2 bases to trimming and J lost 3 bases; unmatched junction nucleotides: 4. Here the CDR3 reads CASSLGGRVYNEQFF. The CDR3 bases are TGTGCCAGCAGTTTAGGGGGGAGGGTCTACAATGAGCAGTTCTTC.

This chain joins TRBV29-1 and TRBJ2-5, with D tentatively TRBD1 or TRBD2 (5 bases each). The end of the DNA aligns better with TRBJ2-7, so the J call may be wrong. CDR1 is SQVTM, CDR2 ANQGSEA, per germline. The CDR3 covers 13 residues. CDR3 sequence (DNA): TGCAGCGTTGAAGACAGGGACCAATACGAGCAGTACTTC. Translated, it gives CSVEDRDQYEQYF.

Here the CDR3 DNA reads TGTGCCAGCAGTCCCACTCTAGCCACCGGGGAGCTGTTTTTT. This sequence encodes CASSPTLATGELFF. The chain employs TRBV27 and TRBJ2-2, with a possible D match to TRBD2 (5 bases). The CDR3 runs to 14 residues. The germline V gene encodes CDR1 MNHEY and CDR2 SMNVEV (reference sequence). V gave up 5 bases and J gave up 4 bases, with 11 bases separating them.

V gene TRBV4-2 combines with J gene TRBJ2-2, with 12 bases aligning to TRBD2. Germline-derived CDR1 and CDR2 are LGHNA and YNFKEQ. The ends lost 6 bases at V and 7 bases at J; junction bases unmatched: 6. The CDR3 is made up of 15 amino acids. CDR3 loop: CASRRLAGEIGELFF. CDR3 DNA sequence: TGTGCCAGCAGAAGACTAGCGGGAGAGATCGGGGAGCTGTTTTTT.

The count of this clone is one. The chain joins TRBV7-9 to TRBJ2-2, with D perhaps TRBD2 (6 bases). The CDR3 covers 15 residues. The germline V gene encodes CDR1 SEHNR and CDR2 FQNEAQ (reference sequence). Between the trimmed V and J ends, which lost 5 bases and 1 base, there was a span of 11 bases. CDR3 in amino acids: CASSPPGVNTGELFF. The CDR3 region has the DNA TGTGCCAGCAGCCCGCCGGGGGTGAACACCGGGGAGCTGTTTTTT.

The chain has TRBV10-3 and TRBJ2-7, with 8 bases matching TRBD1. The CDR3 covers 13 residues. Germline CDR1 ENHRY, CDR2 SYGVKD. Trimming took 6 bases from V and 2 from J; bases not matched to a gene: 3. In DNA, the CDR3 is TGTGCCATCAGGACAGGGGAGACCTACGAGCAGTACTTC. Translated: CAIRTGETYEQYF.

The DNA for the CDR3 is TGTGCCACCAGCAAGCCAGACAGCAAAACCTCCTACGAGCAGTACTTC. This translates into CATSKPDSKTSYEQYF. The chain recombines TRBV15 with TRBJ2-7; a weak D match, TRBD1 (5 bases). The germline V and J ends were trimmed by 4 bases and 0 bases, with 16 bases remaining between them. The CDR3 covers 16 residues. Germline-derived CDR1 and CDR2 are LNHNV and YYDKDF (reference sequence).

The chain is built from TRBV11-2 and TRBJ2-7; TRBD2 matches 12 bases. CDR3 length equals 16 residues. V lost 3 bases and J lost 2; bases outside the gene matches: 5. The V gene's germline CDR1 is SGHAT and CDR2 FQNNGV. The CDR3 nucleotides read TGTGCCAGCAGCTTGCCCGGACTAGCGGGGACCTACGAGCAGTACTTC. Translated, it gives CASSLPGLAGTYEQYF.

The J gene is TRBJ2-1, the V gene TRBV5-1; possibly TRBD1 for D (7 bases). Trimming cost V 2 bases and J 9 bases, with 12 bases left between them. CDR1 and CDR2 from the germline V gene are SGHRS and YFSETQ. The CDR3 extends over 13 amino acids. The CDR3 region has the DNA TGCGCCAGCAGCTTTTTGCGGGACAGTGAGCAGTTCTTC. This sequence encodes CASSFLRDSEQFF.

CDR3 DNA: TGTGCCAGCAGCCGGACAGGTGCAGAGGGTGGCTACACCTTC. Translated: CASSRTGAEGGYTF. The chain employs TRBV7-2 and TRBJ1-2; 7 nucleotides align to TRBD1. J was trimmed by 7 bases and V by 5 bases; bases with no gene match: 10. CDR1 is SGHTA, CDR2 FQGNSA, per germline. CDR3 length equals 14 residues.

A note on this clone: With a much larger clone just one base away, this may be a read error. The J gene is TRBJ2-1, the V gene TRBV7-9; TRBD1 matches at 8 bases. The V gene's germline CDR1 is SEHNR and CDR2 FQNEAQ (reference sequence). The CDR3 loop spans 14 amino acids. J gave up 5 bases and V 10 bases, and 10 bases lay outside the gene matches. CDR3 protein: CAIEDRAFNNEQFF. CDR3 nucleotides: TGTGCCATCGAGGACAGGGCGTTTAACAATGAGCAGTTCTTC.

The chain uses TRBV30 and TRBJ1-4; D gene unclear. CDR3 length equals 13 residues. Germline CDR1 reads GTSNPN; CDR2 reads SVGIG (reference sequence). Trimming removed 8 bases at V and 5 bases at J, with 15 bases between. CDR3 DNA sequence: TGTGCCGGAAAGGGTGTAGAAAATGAAAAACTGTTTTTT. Its translation is CAGKGVENEKLFF.

The sample holds one count of this clone. The rearrangement links TRBV9 to TRBJ2-7; D may match TRBD1 or TRBD2 (5 bases each). This CDR3 is 16 amino acids long. Germline assignment: CDR1 SGDLS and CDR2 YYNGEE. The V gene lost 0 bases and the J gene lost 4 bases, with 17 bases spanning the gap. CDR3 sequence: CASSVGGVGVDYEQYF. In DNA, the CDR3 is TGTGCCAGCAGCGTAGGAGGGGTGGGAGTGGATTACGAGCAGTACTTC.

The V gene is TRBV19, the J gene TRBJ1-1; TRBD1 is a possible D gene (6 bases). Between the trimmed V and J ends, which lost 7 bases and 5 bases, there was a span of 17 bases. The length of the CDR3 is 14 residues. Germline V gene data show CDR1 as LNHDA and CDR2 as SQIVND (reference sequence). CDR3 DNA sequence: TGTGCCAGTATTGAAACTAGGGGGGAAACTGAAGCTTTCTTT. Its protein product is CASIETRGETEAFF. Drawing the rest from reference TRBV19 and TRBJ1-1, the complete variable domain is DGGITQSPKYLFRKEGQNVTLSCEQNLNHDAMYWYRQDPGQGLRLIYYSQIVNDFQKGDIAEGYSVSREKKESFPLTVTSAQKNPTAFYLCASIETRGETEAFFGQGTRLTVV.

The gene calls are TRBV5-5 and TRBJ1-4; D ambiguous. The germline gives CDR1 SGHKS, CDR2 YYEKEE (reference sequence). This CDR3 spans 14 amino acids. Trimming removed 0 bases from V and 0 bases from J, with 3 bases in between. In DNA, the CDR3 is TGTGCCAGCAGCTTGGGCGCAACTAATGAAAAACTGTTTTTT. This encodes CASSLGATNEKLFF.

This clone was seen only once. The V call is TRBV27, the J call TRBJ2-7; no reliable D call. The CDR3 spans 14 residues. Germline loops: CDR1 MNHEY, CDR2 SMNVEV (reference sequence). Trimming took 6 bases from V and 4 from J, leaving 16 bases between them. The CDR3 loop reads CASRRLQDRYEQYF. The CDR3 DNA is TGTGCCAGCAGAAGATTGCAGGATCGGTACGAGCAGTACTTC.

This clone was seen at least ten times. The chain uses TRBV5-8 and TRBJ2-3; D is unresolved. With 1 base removed from V and 5 bases from J, the gap between germline ends came to 5 bases. Per germline, CDR1 SGHTS and CDR2 YDEGEE. The CDR3 has 12 amino acids. This CDR3 is CASSLLRDTQYF. The DNA of the CDR3 is TGTGCCAGCAGCTTGCTCAGAGATACGCAGTATTTT.

A few counts support this clone. CDR3 loop: CASSDRDNSPLHF. In DNA, the CDR3 is TGTGCCAGCAGTGACAGGGATAATTCACCCCTCCACTTT. V and J are TRBV6-4 and TRBJ1-6, with D unclear. The CDR3 is 13 residues long. V lost 2 bases and J 5 bases, leaving 4 bases between the germline ends. CDR1 MRHNA and CDR2 SNTAGT come from the germline V gene.

The V gene is TRBV10-1, the J gene TRBJ2-5, with 8 bases identical to TRBD1. The junction had 3 bases not matched to a gene; V was cut back by 6 bases and J by 3 bases. CDR1 WNHNN and CDR2 SYGVQD come from the germline V gene (reference sequence). This CDR3 region has 13 residues. Here the CDR3 DNA reads TGCGCCAGCAGCGCAGGGGGCGAAGAGACCCAGTACTTC. Amino acid sequence: CASSAGGEETQYF.

J is TRBJ2-7 and V is TRBV6-1; D may match TRBD1 or TRBD2 (5 bases each). V was trimmed by 6 bases and J by 6 bases, leaving 21 bases between them. Per germline, CDR1 MNHNS and CDR2 SASEGT. There are 15 residues in the CDR3. CDR3 coding DNA: TGTGCCAGCAGCCAAAGGGCTGGGCAGGGACGCGAGCAGTACTTC. This translates into CASSQRAGQGREQYF.

This chain links TRBV9 with TRBJ2-3; D perhaps matches TRBD2 (5 bases). V lost 0 bases to trimming and J lost 0 bases, with 11 bases between them. Germline V gives CDR1 SGDLS, CDR2 YYNGEE. There are 16 residues in the CDR3. CDR3 DNA: TGTGCCAGCAGCGTAGGGGGTACTAGGAGCACAGATACGCAGTATTTT. Protein: CASSVGGTRSTDTQYF. The full variable domain, its missing parts supplied by reference TRBV9 and TRBJ2-3, is DSGVTQTPKHLITATGQRVTLRCSPRSGDLSVYWYQQSLDQGLQFLIQYYNGEERAKGNILERFSAQQFPDLHSELNLSSLELGDSALYFCASSVGGTRSTDTQYFGPGTRLTVL.

This chain connects TRBV11-1 to TRBJ1-5; 7 bases are shared with TRBD1. This CDR3 spans 15 amino acids. V dropped 5 bases and J dropped 0; count of bases not matched to a gene: 4. Per the germline V gene, CDR1 is SGHAT and CDR2 is FQDESV (reference sequence). The CDR3 region is CASSRTGNSNQPQHF. The CDR3 bases are TGTGCCAGCAGCCGGACAGGCAATAGCAATCAGCCCCAGCATTTT.

The rearrangement links TRBV10-3 to TRBJ2-7, with D maybe TRBD2 (6 bases). There are 16 residues in the CDR3. Germline CDR1 ENHRY, CDR2 SYGVKD. Between the trimmed V and J ends, which lost 3 bases and 7 bases, there was a span of 22 bases. DNA of the CDR3: TGTGCCATCAGTGATACTAGGGGAGGACTGGACGTGGAGCAGTACTTC. Residues: CAISDTRGGLDVEQYF.

The V and J genes are TRBV9 and TRBJ2-2; 9 bases line up with TRBD2. Unmatched junction bases numbered 8, after V lost 4 bases and J lost 4 bases. The CDR3 runs to 16 residues. CDR1 is SGDLS and CDR2 is YYNGEE in the germline V gene. In nucleotides, the CDR3 is TGTGCCAGCAGCTTCGGACTAGCGAAGATCACCGGGGAGCTGTTTTTT. It codes for CASSFGLAKITGELFF. The full variable domain, completed using reference TRBV9 and TRBJ2-2, is DSGVTQTPKHLITATGQRVTLRCSPRSGDLSVYWYQQSLDQGLQFLIQYYNGEERAKGNILERFSAQQFPDLHSELNLSSLELGDSALYFCASSFGLAKITGELFFGEGSRLTVL.

J is TRBJ1-4 and V is TRBV19, with TRBD1 as a possible D gene (5 bases). This CDR3 is built from 16 residues. The germline gives CDR1 LNHDA, CDR2 SQIVND (reference sequence). Trimming took off 4 bases at V and 0 bases at J, with 12 bases between the two ends. In DNA form, the CDR3 reads TGTGCCAGTAGTAACGCGTGGGGGGCAACTAATGAAAAACTGTTTTTT. This codes for CASSNAWGATNEKLFF.

V and J are TRBV4-2 and TRBJ2-7; 13 bases align to TRBD2. The trim removed 4 bases at V and 2 bases at J, leaving 2 bases unmatched. The CDR3 covers 15 residues. Germline values: CDR1 LGHNA, CDR2 YNFKEQ. CDR3 loop: CASSPGLAGAYEQYF. In DNA form, the CDR3 reads TGTGCCAGCAGCCCAGGACTAGCGGGAGCCTACGAGCAGTACTTC.

This clone was seen a handful of times. J is TRBJ2-2 and V is TRBV28, with 7 bases that match TRBD2. The CDR3 runs to 13 residues. V was pared by 11 bases and J by 3 bases, with 6 bases of the junction left unmatched. CDR1 and CDR2 from the germline V gene are MDHEN and SYDVKM. The CDR3 sequence is CASLAEHTGELFF. In nucleotides, the CDR3 is TGTGCCTCTCTAGCGGAACACACCGGGGAGCTGTTTTTT. The full variable domain, completed using reference TRBV28 and TRBJ2-2, is DVKVTQSSRYLVKRTGEKVFLECVQDMDHENMFWYRQDPGLGLRLIYFSYDVKMKEKGDIPEGYSVSREKKERFSLILESASTNQTSMYLCASLAEHTGELFFGEGSRLTVL.

The rearrangement uses TRBV18 and TRBJ2-2; D unresolved. With 2 bases removed from V and 0 bases from J, the gap between germline ends came to 7 bases. CDR3 size: 15 residues. Germline loops: CDR1 KGHSH, CDR2 LQKENI. CDR3 nucleotides: TGTGCCAGCTCACCAGTTACACCGAACACCGGGGAGCTGTTTTTT. This codes for CASSPVTPNTGELFF.

This clone was recorded many times. Additional DNA sequences in this sample encode the identical CDR3. The chain has TRBV28 and TRBJ1-5; a possible D gene is TRBD1 (6 bases). The germline gives CDR1 MDHEN, CDR2 SYDVKM. Deletions cut 6 bases from V and 3 bases from J, with 9 bases between. CDR3 size: 13 residues. The CDR3: CASSPGANQPQHF. In DNA form, the CDR3 reads TGTGCCAGCAGCCCAGGGGCCAATCAGCCCCAGCATTTT.